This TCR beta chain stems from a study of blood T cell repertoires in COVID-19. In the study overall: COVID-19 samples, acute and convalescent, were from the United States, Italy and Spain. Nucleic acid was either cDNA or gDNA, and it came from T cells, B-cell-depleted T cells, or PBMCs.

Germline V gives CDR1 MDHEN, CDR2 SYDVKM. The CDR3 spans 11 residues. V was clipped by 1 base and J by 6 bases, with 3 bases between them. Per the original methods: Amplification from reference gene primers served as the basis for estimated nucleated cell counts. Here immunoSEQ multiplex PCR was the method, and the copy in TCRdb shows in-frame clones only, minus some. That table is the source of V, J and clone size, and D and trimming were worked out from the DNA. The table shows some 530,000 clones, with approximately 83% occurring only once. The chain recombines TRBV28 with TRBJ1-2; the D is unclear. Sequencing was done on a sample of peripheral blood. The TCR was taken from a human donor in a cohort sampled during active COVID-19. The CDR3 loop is CASSLFDGYTF. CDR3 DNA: TGTGCCAGCAGTTTATTCGATGGCTACACCTTC.